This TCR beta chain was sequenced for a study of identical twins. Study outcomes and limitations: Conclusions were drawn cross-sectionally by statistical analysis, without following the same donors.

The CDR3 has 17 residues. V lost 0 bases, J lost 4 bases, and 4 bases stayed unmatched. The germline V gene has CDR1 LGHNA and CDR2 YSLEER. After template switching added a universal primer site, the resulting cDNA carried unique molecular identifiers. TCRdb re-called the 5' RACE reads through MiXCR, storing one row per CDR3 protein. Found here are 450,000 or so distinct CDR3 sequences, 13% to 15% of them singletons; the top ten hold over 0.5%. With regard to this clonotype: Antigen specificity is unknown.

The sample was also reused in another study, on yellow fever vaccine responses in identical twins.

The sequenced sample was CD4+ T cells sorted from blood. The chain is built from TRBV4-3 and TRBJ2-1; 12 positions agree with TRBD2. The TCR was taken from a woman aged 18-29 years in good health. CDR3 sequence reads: CASSQDGLAGLYNEQFF. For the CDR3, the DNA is TGCGCCAGCAGCCAAGACGGACTAGCGGGATTATACAATGAGCAGTTCTTC.